In its sample, the clone carrying this T cell receptor (beta chain) was seen many times. Antigen unknown. The data were taken from a study of regulatory T cells in long-lasting Graves disease. Study conclusions and caveats: When disease was persistent, TRBV28, TRBJ1-2 and TRBJ2-5 were the favored segments.

Trimming took 2 bases from V and 0 from J, leaving 9 bases between them. The CDR3 has 15 residues. Per the germline V gene, CDR1 is MNHNS and CDR2 is SASEGT. Regarding time point: newly diagnosed GD, antithyroid drugs for less than 3 months. RNA from PBMCs was the source of the TCR library. Peripheral blood, at 8 to 9 milliliters, went into EDTA tubes. Arm-PCR with iRepertoire HTBI primers amplified the CDR3 regions for these TCR beta libraries. Original data processing: Sample data revealed about 62 TRBV and 14 TRBJ segments. In TCRdb, the multiplex PCR reads were re-called with MiXCR into one record per CDR3 protein. The V and J calls and clone size come from TCRdb's table, not from the authors' own analysis. The sample contains some 410,000 distinct CDR3 sequences, 16% of which appear only once. These data also formed part of another study, on T cells in Graves' hyperthyroidism and ophthalmopathy.

The sequence was obtained from a woman in her twenties or thirties with Graves disease. The V call is TRBV6-1, the J call TRBJ2-3; D might be TRBD1 or TRBD2, each matching 5 bases. Sequences were derived from peripheral blood mononuclear cells (PBMCs), sampled at new diagnosis, from a patient treated with antithyroid drugs. The DNA of the CDR3 is TGTGCCAGCAGTGAACTATGGGACAGCACAGATACGCAGTATTTT. It is translated as CASSELWDSTDTQYF.